This T cell receptor (beta chain) was retrieved from a study of blood T cells in healthy people across ages. Study-level information: Template switching caught about one barcoded beta molecule for each two T cells. Findings of the study overall: Both naive CD4+ cell counts and diversity were greater in long-lived donors than in aged donors. Any conclusive comparison of naive versus antigen-experienced cells was prevented by using unsorted PBMCs.

The CDR3 contains 14 residues. V gave up 1 base and J gave up 0 bases, with 7 bases separating them. Germline V gene lookup returns CDR1 SGHDT and CDR2 YYEEEE. Alongside a J-beta primer mix, a sample-barcoded 5' primer served in a second PCR lasting about 6 to 11 cycles. A template-switch adaptor containing 12 random nucleotides labeled each cDNA molecule. TCRdb redid the calling of the 5' RACE reads with MiXCR, one entry per CDR3 protein. The data hold more than 1 million distinct CDR3 sequences, with 40% to 55% observed a single time. This clonotype was seen a handful of times. Its target is not known.

This sequence was found in a woman aged 55-70 years in good health. Specimen: blood. The chain joins TRBV5-6 to TRBJ2-5; D is unclear. The CDR3 here is CASSLITDQETQYF. The DNA of the CDR3 is TGTGCCAGCAGCTTGATTACAGACCAAGAGACCCAGTACTTC. The complete variable domain, with remaining parts taken from reference TRBV5-6 and TRBJ2-5, reads DAGVTQSPTHLIKTRGQQVTLRCSPKSGHDTVSWYQQALGQGPQFIFQYYEEEERQRGNFPDRFSGHQFPNYSSELNVNALLLGDSALYLCASSLITDQETQYFGPGTRLLVL.